This T cell receptor beta chain was found in a study of neurological immune-mediated disorders. Study conclusions and caveats: The greatest degree of TCR clonal expansion was observed in HTLV-1-associated myelopathy, with the lowest in multiple sclerosis, below that of healthy controls.

V lost 3 bases and J lost 8; bases outside the gene matches: 11. This CDR3 contains 15 residues. The germline CDR1 and CDR2 sequences are DFQATT and SNEGSKA (reference sequence). From the 5' RACE reads, TCRdb called clonotypes with MiXCR, one entry per CDR3 protein. This table holds about 29,000 distinct CDR3 sequences, 2.5% to 4% found once. This clonotype was picked up many times. Its antigen is as yet unknown. Source material was 2 million unsorted PBMCs, stored at -80 °C in RNAlater. The receptor was isolated from a woman younger than 45 with multiple sclerosis. Sequencing input: PBMCs. The gene calls are TRBV20-1 and TRBJ2-1; 9 bases are shared with TRBD1. The CDR3 region is CSASQGQGVFDEQFF. In nucleotides, the CDR3 is TGCAGTGCTAGTCAGGGACAGGGAGTGTTCGATGAGCAGTTCTTC.